This is a list of T cell receptor beta chains from one sample in a study of blood T cell repertoires in COVID-19. TCRdb's table, derived via immunoSEQ multiplex PCR, lists solely in-frame clones and lacks some. Of 210,000 or so clones listed, more than 80% were seen once; the top ten hold under 3.5%. Sequencing was done on a sample of peripheral blood. Receptors originate from a man aged 25-40 years with COVID-19, enrolled during active disease. The conserved cysteine and the conserved F or W are not part of the CDR3 here. D genes are given only for firm matches. Size is stated for part of the rows, as once, few or many counts, or as a class when the clone is expanded.

TRBV7-9	once	TRBJ2-7	-	ASSLGSSEQY
TRBV28	-	TRBJ1-6	-	ASRDKRNSPLH
TRBV5-5	-	TRBJ1-5	-	ASSSGSRSGNQPQH
TRBV28	-	TRBJ1-2	-	ASSLGGLGD
TRBV25-1	-	TRBJ2-6	-	ASSESRPGANVLT
TRBV11-1	-	TRBJ2-2	TRBD2	ASSQASGGARELF
TRBV18	-	TRBJ1-5	-	ASSPGANQPQH
TRBV24-1	-	TRBJ2-3	-	ATSDSTPGSDTQY
TRBV5-4	-	TRBJ1-2	-	ASSFGEGRRAAF
TRBV4-2	-	TRBJ1-2	TRBD1	ASSQDRDRTNYGYT
TRBV7-2	-	TRBJ2-7	-	ASSFPYLYEQY
TRBV29-1	-	TRBJ1-1	-	SVNSWNTEAF
TRBV19	-	TRBJ1-5	TRBD1	ASSDRGVASGNQPQH
TRBV4-3	-	TRBJ2-7	TRBD2	ASSPRLANFYEQY
TRBV18	-	TRBJ1-5	-	ASSPSSNQPQH
TRBV29-1	-	TRBJ2-7	-	SVTGQGNDEQY
TRBV4-1	-	TRBJ1-5	-	ASSQVQGVYSNQPQH
TRBV3-1/TRBV3-2	-	TRBJ2-2	TRBD2	ASSRTTSGRANTGELF
TRBV10-3	-	TRBJ1-2	TRBD1	AISDRTGRGYT
TRBV7-2	-	TRBJ2-3	TRBD2	ASSRTRGGTDTQY
TRBV6-5	-	TRBJ2-3	TRBD2	ASSYLAGVPDTQY
TRBV11-3	-	TRBJ2-1	-	ASSSWGVGGHYNEQF
TRBV6-6	-	TRBJ1-5	TRBD1	ASSYWGQGASQPQH
TRBV27	-	TRBJ1-1	-	ASSLRGNTEAF
TRBV19	-	TRBJ2-3	-	ASKPAGSVDTQY
TRBV6-5	-	TRBJ1-2	-	ASSYSYMNYGYT
TRBV27	-	TRBJ2-6	-	ASSLDTASGANVLT
TRBV4-2	few	TRBJ1-2	TRBD1	ASSQVQGAMGGYT
TRBV5-1	-	TRBJ2-2	TRBD1	ASSPLGGQGNGELF
TRBV10-3	-	TRBJ1-1	TRBD1	ASSQGAVTEAF
TRBV19	-	TRBJ1-5	TRBD1	ASSITGQENQPQH
TRBV27	once	TRBJ2-7	-	ASSLESGTQYYEQY
TRBV12-5	-	TRBJ2-2	-	ASGPDGGDTGELF
TRBV19	-	TRBJ1-1	-	AIAGGNTEAF
TRBV30	-	TRBJ2-1	TRBD2	AWRREGNEQF
TRBV7-2	-	TRBJ2-7	TRBD2	ASSRGTSSPYEQY
TRBV28	once	TRBJ1-5	TRBD1	ASSSPGTGFGYHQPQH
TRBV9	-	TRBJ1-4	-	ASSPRGQLNEKLF
TRBV2	-	TRBJ1-2	TRBD1	ASSELDYTGTGGGYT
TRBV27	-	TRBJ1-1	-	ACSLSSGWTEAF
TRBV7-3	once	TRBJ2-1	-	ASSPGSRHNEQF
TRBV25-1	-	TRBJ1-5	TRBD1	ASSGWDRPNQPQH
TRBV7-3	-	TRBJ1-6	-	ASRVVGAGSPLH
TRBV2	-	TRBJ1-2	-	ASSYQGPNYGYT
TRBV5-4	few	TRBJ1-6	-	ASSAERQVNSPLH
TRBV5-6	-	TRBJ1-4	-	ASSLAGATNEKLF
TRBV7-3	-	TRBJ2-2	-	ASSPSGTSNTGELF
TRBV5-1	few	TRBJ2-1	-	ASSLGRVRVGWDEQF